This record looks at one TCR beta chain sequence and its context. Antigen unknown. 60 Vbeta and 13 Jbeta primers were used in PCR. Sequencing used immunoSEQ multiplex PCR; TCRdb keeps in-frame clones, though not all of them. In the table there are 170,000 or so clones, roughly four fifths of which are singletons. The entry originates in a study of cytomegalovirus exposure and HLA in healthy donors. Study conclusions and caveats: Upon later analysis, TCR association rates were observed to vary by HLA locus, being highest for DRB1 and lowest for HLA-C. According to an earlier analysis, most TCR beta V segments yielded productive rearrangements about 90% or about 30% of the time.

Trimming pared 4 bases from V and 0 bases from J, leaving 19 bases between. The CDR3 is 17 amino acids. The germline CDR1 and CDR2 sequences are SGDLS and YYNGEE. The sequenced sample was PBMCs. The sequence was obtained from a man in his forties or fifties in good health and CMV-seronegative. The chain carries TRBV9 and TRBJ2-5; D possibly corresponds to TRBD1 (6 bases). CDR3: CASSPADRVLHQETQYF. The DNA for the CDR3 is TGTGCCAGCAGCCCAGCGGACAGAGTGCTCCACCAAGAGACCCAGTACTTC.